This T cell receptor (beta chain) was captured in a study of T cell responses to AZD1222 COVID-19 vaccine. Points from the study as a whole: Donors were largely white British and mainly female; clonal diversity was possibly underestimated. Baseline serology detected seropositivity in only six AZD1222 recipients. Breadth and depth of Spike-specific TCRs rose after two AZD1222 doses.

Sequenced by immunoSEQ multiplex PCR; TCRdb stores in-frame clones only, minus some. Among about 110,000 clones listed, around 90% were seen once. Germline CDR1 and CDR2: DFQATT and SNEGSKA (reference sequence). This CDR3 is built from 11 residues. The V and J ends lost 3 bases and 9 bases respectively, with 9 bases between them. Points on this clone: Its specificity is not known.

The material sequenced was peripheral blood, taken on day 0 of AZD1222 vaccination. V usage is TRBV20-1 and J usage is TRBJ2-1, with unresolved D. The TCR sequence derives from an adult in good health. CDR3 DNA sequence: TGCAGTGCTAGTGTATTTAGTGAGCAGTTCTTC. Amino acids: CSASVFSEQFF.